This TCR beta chain was found in a study of cytomegalovirus exposure and HLA in healthy donors. Only in-frame clones appear in the TCRdb table, and some are missing; sequencing was by immunoSEQ multiplex PCR. Of about 250,000 clones in the sample, approximately 84% were seen once. V was trimmed by 5 bases and J by 4 bases, leaving 6 bases between them. The germline CDR1 and CDR2 sequences are SGHAT and FQNNGV. The CDR3 runs 11 residues. The rearrangement joins TRBV11-2 to TRBJ2-7; D is unresolved. The source material was PBMCs. The source of this sequence is a man between 18 and 29 years old in good health and CMV-seropositive. As DNA, the CDR3 is TGTGCCAGCAGCGTAGGGTACGAGCAGTACTTC. Translation gives CASSVGYEQYF.